This T cell receptor (beta chain) originates from a study of siplizumab effects on memory and regulatory T cells (dated by TCRdb to about 2019). Broadly, across the study: The study examined how the anti-CD2 antibody siplizumab affects alloreactive T-cell subsets in allogeneic mixed lymphocyte reactions built from human PBMCs. What the research found in general, with its limitations: The cumulative frequency of alloreactive sequences that could be traced back to unstimulated CD4+ memory T cells was significantly reduced by siplizumab. Whether proliferating Tregs from siplizumab cultures were suppressive was not functionally confirmed. Sequences below about 10^-5 frequency were poorly captured, so only a minor fraction of alloreactive clones could be mapped to unstimulated subsets. A naive or memory phenotype could not be assigned to roughly 75-95% of proliferating CD4+ or CD8+ clones. In reactions with siplizumab, an average of about 62% of mappable alloreactive CD4+ clones were Treg-derived, compared with roughly 26% in control reactions. Greater diversity appeared to be present in unstimulated naive T cells than in memory T cells, and a substantial contribution to the alloresponse seemed to be made by naive cells.

Worth noting for this clone: Which antigen it targets is not known. Per-base qualities were not stored, and no clone one base away is much larger.

From V the trimming removes 4 bases and from J it removes 4 bases, while the gene matches leave 20 bases of the junction unaccounted for. The cysteine opens and the phenylalanine closes a CDR3 of 19 amino acids. Just CDR3 DNA is preserved here, 57 bases in frame from base 1. Based on the germline V gene (reference sequence), the CDR1 and CDR2 sequences are MNHEY and SMNVEV. Sorted unstimulated T cells and proliferating T cells recovered from mixed lymphocyte reactions were subjected to TCRbeta CDR3 sequencing. Fresh whole blood from roughly 10 HLA-typed healthy donors was used to isolate PBMCs. Unstimulated CD4+ regulatory T cells were FACS-sorted to map the origin of alloreactive clones. The method behind the library was the immunoSEQ multiplex PCR assay. Around 92,000 TCR templates per sample were assayed by the deep sequencing platform. Genomic DNA extracted from sorted T cells was used for TCRbeta CDR3 sequencing. As for how the authors treated the data: The R programming language was used for clonal analysis of the TCRbeta CDR3 data. Alloreactive CD4+ and CD8+ clones were identified by comparing unstimulated samples to CFSE-low samples taken after the reaction. Alloreactive CD4+ clones were assigned to regulatory or non-regulatory origin by matching sequences to sorted unstimulated Treg and non-Treg repertoires. TCRdb took over this immuneACCESS table, retaining in-frame rearrangements with V and J assigned. Such tables are incomplete; in checked studies, under half of the missing clones stem from an unresolved V gene, and the remainder is unexplained. V and J calls plus clone size are reproduced from that table; the DNA served to infer D and trimming. A total of some 100,000 clones appear in this sample, around 90% of them only once. About 0.7% of the sample rests with the top ten.

The chain was built from TRBV27 and TRBJ2-7, with 9 bases aligning to TRBD2. Sequencing was done on a sample of Tregs sorted from blood. This clonotype was obtained from a human donor in good health. This receptor has the CDR3 CASSYRTPGVTSGLYEQYF. The DNA sequence is as follows: TGTGCCAGCAGTTACAGGACCCCCGGAGTGACTAGCGGATTATACGAGCAGTACTTC.